The 4 T cell receptor beta chains below were found in one sample sequenced in a study of identifying expanded T cells in peripheral blood. Assay: immunoSEQ multiplex PCR; the TCRdb copy retains only in-frame clones and omits some. The sample includes 100,000 or so clones, 88% seen only once; the top ten take just over 5.5%. Sequenced: blood. These TCRs come from a person between 18 and 75 years old in good health.

The chain employs TRBV9 and TRBJ2-3; 7 bases fit TRBD1. The CDR3 is 14 amino acids. The V and J ends lost 3 bases and 7 bases, in that order; junction bases with no gene match: 8. CDR1 and CDR2 from the germline V gene are SGDLS and YYNGEE. DNA for the CDR3: TGTGCCAGCAGCGGGGACAGCGAGTCTCATACGCAGTATTTT. It encodes CASSGDSESHTQYF.

CDR3 protein: CASSTWSGSGANVLTF. The CDR3, as DNA: TGTGCCAGCAGCACATGGTCGGGCTCTGGGGCCAACGTCCTGACTTTC. V usage is TRBV7-9 and J usage is TRBJ2-6; D is undetermined. The V and J ends lost 5 bases and 0 bases respectively, with 11 bases between them. CDR3 length equals 16 residues. Germline CDR1 reads SEHNR; CDR2 reads FQNEAQ (reference sequence).

The chain couples TRBV5-1 to TRBJ1-2, with 9 bases that match TRBD1. V shed 4 bases and J 4 bases; nucleotides not matched to a gene: 14. Germline CDR1 is SGHRS and CDR2 is YFSETQ. The CDR3 totals 17 residues. In nucleotides, the CDR3 is TGCGCCAGCAGCCCGGGACAGGGACAAGGGAAGGCCTATGGCTACACCTTC. It is translated as CASSPGQGQGKAYGYTF.

The table lists this clone with a few counts. V gene TRBV9 combines with J gene TRBJ1-1, with D possibly matching TRBD1 (6 bases). CDR1 is SGDLS, CDR2 YYNGEE, per germline. This CDR3 comprises 13 residues. V was cut by 0 bases and J by 8 bases, with 11 bases left in between. CDR3 region: CASSVGSGAEAFF. The DNA of the CDR3 is TGTGCCAGCAGCGTAGGGTCAGGGGCAGAAGCTTTCTTT.